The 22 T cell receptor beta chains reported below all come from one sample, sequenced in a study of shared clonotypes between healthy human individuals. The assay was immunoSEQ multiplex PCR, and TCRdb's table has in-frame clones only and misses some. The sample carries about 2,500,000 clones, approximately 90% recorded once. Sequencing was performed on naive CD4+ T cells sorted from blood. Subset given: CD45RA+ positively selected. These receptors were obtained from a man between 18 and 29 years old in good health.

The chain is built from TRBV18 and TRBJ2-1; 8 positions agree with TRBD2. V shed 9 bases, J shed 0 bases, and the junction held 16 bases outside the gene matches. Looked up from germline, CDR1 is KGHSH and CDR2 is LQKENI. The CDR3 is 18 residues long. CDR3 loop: CASNSRASGFSSYNEQFF. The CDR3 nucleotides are TGTGCCAGTAACTCTAGGGCTAGCGGGTTTAGCTCCTACAATGAGCAGTTCTTC.

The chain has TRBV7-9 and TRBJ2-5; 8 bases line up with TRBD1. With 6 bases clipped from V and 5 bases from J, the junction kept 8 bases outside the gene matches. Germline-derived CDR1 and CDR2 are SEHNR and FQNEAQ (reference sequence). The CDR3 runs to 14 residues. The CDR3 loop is CASSFDRGGETQYF. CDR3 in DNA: TGTGCCAGCAGTTTTGACAGGGGCGGCGAGACCCAGTACTTC.

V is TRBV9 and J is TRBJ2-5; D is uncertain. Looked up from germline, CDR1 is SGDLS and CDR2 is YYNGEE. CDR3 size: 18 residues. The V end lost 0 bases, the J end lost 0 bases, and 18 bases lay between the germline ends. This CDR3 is CASSVGTPSWSYQETQYF. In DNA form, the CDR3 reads TGTGCCAGCAGCGTAGGGACCCCTTCTTGGTCGTACCAAGAGACCCAGTACTTC. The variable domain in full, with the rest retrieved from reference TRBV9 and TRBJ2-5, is DSGVTQTPKHLITATGQRVTLRCSPRSGDLSVYWYQQSLDQGLQFLIQYYNGEERAKGNILERFSAQQFPDLHSELNLSSLELGDSALYFCASSVGTPSWSYQETQYFGPGTRLLVL.

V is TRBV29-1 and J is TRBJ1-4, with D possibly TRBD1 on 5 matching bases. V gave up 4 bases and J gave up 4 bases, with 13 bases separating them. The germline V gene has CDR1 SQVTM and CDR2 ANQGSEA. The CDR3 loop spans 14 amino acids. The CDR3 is CSVGGGLYNEKLFF. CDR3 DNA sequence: TGCAGCGTTGGGGGGGGACTTTATAATGAAAAACTGTTTTTT.

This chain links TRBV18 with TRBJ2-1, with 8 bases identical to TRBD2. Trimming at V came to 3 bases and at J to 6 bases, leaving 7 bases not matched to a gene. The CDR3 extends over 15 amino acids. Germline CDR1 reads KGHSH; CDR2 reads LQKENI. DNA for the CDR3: TGTGCCAGCTCACCCCCCAGCGGGGGCGTCAATGAGCAGTTCTTC. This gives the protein CASSPPSGGVNEQFF.

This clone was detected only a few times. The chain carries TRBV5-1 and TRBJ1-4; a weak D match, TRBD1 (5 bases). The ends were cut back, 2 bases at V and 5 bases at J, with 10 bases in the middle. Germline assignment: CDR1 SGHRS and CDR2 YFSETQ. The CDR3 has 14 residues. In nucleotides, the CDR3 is TGCGCCAGCAGCTTTGACAGATACAATGAAAAACTGTTTTTT. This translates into CASSFDRYNEKLFF.

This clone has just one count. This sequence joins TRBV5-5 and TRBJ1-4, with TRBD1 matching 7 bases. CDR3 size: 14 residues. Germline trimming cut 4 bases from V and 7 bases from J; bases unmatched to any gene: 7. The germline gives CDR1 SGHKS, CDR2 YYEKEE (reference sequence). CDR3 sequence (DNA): TGTGCCAGCAGCCCGGGACAGTCGGGTGAAAAACTGTTTTTT. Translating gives CASSPGQSGEKLFF.

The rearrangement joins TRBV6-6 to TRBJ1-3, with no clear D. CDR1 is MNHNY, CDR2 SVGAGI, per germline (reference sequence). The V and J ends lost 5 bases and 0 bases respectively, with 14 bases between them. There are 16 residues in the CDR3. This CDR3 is CASSPEFGRSGNTIYF. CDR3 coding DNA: TGTGCCAGCAGTCCCGAGTTCGGGCGCTCTGGAAACACCATATATTTT.

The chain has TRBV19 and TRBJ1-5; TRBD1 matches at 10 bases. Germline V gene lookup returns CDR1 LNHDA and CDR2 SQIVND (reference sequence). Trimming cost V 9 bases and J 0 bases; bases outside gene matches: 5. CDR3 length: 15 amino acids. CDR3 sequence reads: CASLGQGISNQPQHF. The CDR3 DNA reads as TGTGCCAGCCTGGGACAGGGGATTAGCAATCAGCCCCAGCATTTT.

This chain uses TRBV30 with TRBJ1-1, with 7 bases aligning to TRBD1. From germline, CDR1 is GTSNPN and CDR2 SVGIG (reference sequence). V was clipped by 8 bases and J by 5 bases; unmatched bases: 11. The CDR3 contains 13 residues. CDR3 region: CAGKSQGGTEAFF. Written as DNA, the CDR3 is TGTGCCGGAAAATCCCAGGGGGGAACTGAAGCTTTCTTT. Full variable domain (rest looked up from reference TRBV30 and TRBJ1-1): SQTIHQWPATLVQPVGSPLSLECTVEGTSNPNLYWYRQAAGRGLQLLFYSVGIGQISSEVPQNLSASRPQDRQFILSSKKLLLSDSGFYLCAGKSQGGTEAFFGQGTRLTVV.

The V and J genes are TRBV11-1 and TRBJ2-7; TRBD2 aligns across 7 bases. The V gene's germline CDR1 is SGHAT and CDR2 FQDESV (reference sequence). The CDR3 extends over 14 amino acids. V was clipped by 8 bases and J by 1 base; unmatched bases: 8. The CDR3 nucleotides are TGTGCCAGCTCCCATGGGGGGGTATCCTACGAGCAGTACTTC. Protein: CASSHGGVSYEQYF.

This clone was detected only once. The CDR3 DNA is TGCGCCAGCAGCACCCACCGAATAGCGGGGCCTCCCGAGCAGTACTTC. Translated, it gives CASSTHRIAGPPEQYF. The chain joins TRBV4-1 to TRBJ2-7; 8 nucleotides agree with TRBD2. Trimming at V came to 5 bases and at J to 6 bases, leaving 15 bases not matched to a gene. The CDR3 runs to 16 residues. CDR1 and CDR2 (germline): MGHRA, YSYEKL.

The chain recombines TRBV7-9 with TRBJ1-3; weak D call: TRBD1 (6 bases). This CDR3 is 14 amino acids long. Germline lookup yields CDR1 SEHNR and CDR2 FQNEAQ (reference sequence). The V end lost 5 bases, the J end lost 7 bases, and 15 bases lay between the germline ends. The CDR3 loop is CASSPTGIRNTIYF. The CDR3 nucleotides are TGTGCCAGCAGCCCCACAGGGATTAGGAACACCATATATTTT.

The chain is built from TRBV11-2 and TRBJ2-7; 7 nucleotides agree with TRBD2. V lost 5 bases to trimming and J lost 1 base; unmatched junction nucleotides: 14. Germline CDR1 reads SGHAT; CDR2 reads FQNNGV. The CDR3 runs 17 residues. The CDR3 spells CASSPRLWGGISYEQYF. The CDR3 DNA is TGTGCCAGCAGCCCCCGTCTATGGGGGGGGATTTCCTACGAGCAGTACTTC. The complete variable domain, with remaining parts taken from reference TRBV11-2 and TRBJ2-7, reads EAGVAQSPRYKIIEKRQSVAFWCNPISGHATLYWYQQILGQGPKLLIQFQNNGVVDDSQLPKDRFSAERLKGVDSTLKIQPAKLEDSAVYLCASSPRLWGGISYEQYFGPGTRLTVT.

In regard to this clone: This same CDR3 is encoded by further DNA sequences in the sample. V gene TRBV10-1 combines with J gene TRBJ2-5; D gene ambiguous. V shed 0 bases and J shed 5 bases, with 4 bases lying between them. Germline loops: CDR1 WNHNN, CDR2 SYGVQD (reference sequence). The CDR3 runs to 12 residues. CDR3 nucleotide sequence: TGCGCCAGCAGTGAGTCAGGGGAGACCCAGTACTTC. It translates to CASSESGETQYF.

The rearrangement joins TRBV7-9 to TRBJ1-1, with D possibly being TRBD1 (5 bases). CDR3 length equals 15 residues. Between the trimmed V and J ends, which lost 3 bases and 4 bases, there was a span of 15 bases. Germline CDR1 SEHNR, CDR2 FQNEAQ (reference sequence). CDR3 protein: CASSFRDPPSTEAFF. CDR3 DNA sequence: TGTGCCAGCAGCTTTAGGGACCCCCCCAGCACTGAAGCTTTCTTT. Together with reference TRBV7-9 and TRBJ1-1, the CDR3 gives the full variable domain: DTGVSQNPRHKITKRGQNVTFRCDPISEHNRLYWYRQTLGQGPEFLTYFQNEAQLEKSRLLSDRFSAERPKGSFSTLEIQRTEQGDSAMYLCASSFRDPPSTEAFFGQGTRLTVV.

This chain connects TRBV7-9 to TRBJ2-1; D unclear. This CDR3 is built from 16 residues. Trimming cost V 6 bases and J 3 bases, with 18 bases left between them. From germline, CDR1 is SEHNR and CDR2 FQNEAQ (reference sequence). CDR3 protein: CASSSLTSQFYNEQFF. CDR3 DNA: TGTGCCAGCAGTTCGCTGACTTCTCAATTCTACAATGAGCAGTTCTTC.

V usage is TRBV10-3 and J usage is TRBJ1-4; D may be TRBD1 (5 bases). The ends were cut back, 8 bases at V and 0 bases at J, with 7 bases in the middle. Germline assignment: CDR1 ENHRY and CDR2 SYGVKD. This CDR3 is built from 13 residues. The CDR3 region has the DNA TGTGCCATCCAGGGTGCAACTAATGAAAAACTGTTTTTT. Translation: CAIQGATNEKLFF.

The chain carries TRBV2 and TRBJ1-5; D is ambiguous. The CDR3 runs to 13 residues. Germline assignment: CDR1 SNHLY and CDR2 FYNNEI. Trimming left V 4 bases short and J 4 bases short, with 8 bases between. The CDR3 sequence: CASSVGLNQPQHF. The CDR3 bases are TGTGCCAGCAGTGTTGGTCTAAATCAGCCCCAGCATTTT.

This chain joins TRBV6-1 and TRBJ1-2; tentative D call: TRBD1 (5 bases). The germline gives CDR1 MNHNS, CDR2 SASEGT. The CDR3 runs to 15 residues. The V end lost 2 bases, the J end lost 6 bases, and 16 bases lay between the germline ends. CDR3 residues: CASSERGRPGDGYTF. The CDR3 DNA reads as TGTGCCAGCAGTGAAAGGGGACGGCCGGGGGATGGCTACACCTTC.

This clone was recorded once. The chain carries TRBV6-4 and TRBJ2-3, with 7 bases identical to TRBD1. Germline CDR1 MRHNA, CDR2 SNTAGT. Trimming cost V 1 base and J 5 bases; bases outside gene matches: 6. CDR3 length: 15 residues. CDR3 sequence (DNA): TGTGCCAGCAGTGACTTACCTACAGGGGTAGATACGCAGTATTTT. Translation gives CASSDLPTGVDTQYF.

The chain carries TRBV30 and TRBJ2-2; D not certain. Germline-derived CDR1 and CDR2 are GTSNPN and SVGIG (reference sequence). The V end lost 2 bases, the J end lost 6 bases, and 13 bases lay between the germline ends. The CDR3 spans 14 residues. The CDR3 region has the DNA TGTGCCTGGAGTAGGGCAGGTGGTGCCGGGGAGCTGTTTTTT. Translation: CAWSRAGGAGELFF.